This T cell receptor beta chain was obtained from a study of type 1 and type 2 diabetes patients (dated by TCRdb to about 2016). A note on the overall study: Recruited in China, the cohort was made up of 9 or 10 type 1 diabetes patients, four type 2 diabetes patients and about 6 nondiabetic controls. Across the study, CD4+ and CD8+ T cells were positively selected from PBMCs by means of CD4 or CD8 MicroBeads on MACS columns. A total of some 19 million paired-end reads was generated across the whole study. TCRbeta repertoires were profiled by high-throughput sequencing in the study to compare type 1 diabetes, type 2 diabetes and nondiabetic individuals. Type 2 diabetes patients served as a disease comparison group for the type 1 diabetes patients. Similar V gene usage was observed when roughly 19-cycle and approximately 25-cycle amplification were compared, suggesting similar primer efficiencies and random PCR bias. TCRbeta libraries were sequenced paired-end on Illumina HiSeq 2000 or MiSeq instruments.

Via the germline V gene, CDR1 is SNHLY and CDR2 FYNNEI. Cut back by 1 base and 3 bases, the V and J ends lie 13 bases apart. From cysteine to phenylalanine, the CDR3 is 15 amino acids long. CDR3 DNA only is kept here, 45 bases in frame from base 1. This clonotype was found many times. Its antigen remains unidentified. Base qualities are not recorded, but no much larger clone differs from it by a single base. Instrument on record: Illumina MiSeq. For TCRbeta CDR3 amplification, the template was genomic DNA taken from the sorted T cell subsets. The TCRbeta CDR3 region was amplified by multiplex PCR with 30 forward and 13 reverse primers. PCR products were purified with AMPure XP beads, after which indices and adaptors were added in a second roughly 23-cycle PCR. Before sequencing, the libraries were purified from gel with the QIAquick Gel Extraction Kit. The original pipeline was this. Paired-end reads were merged using FLASH and were aligned with IgBLAST to IMGT V, D and J germline references. After reads whose alignment identity to germline references fell below 70% were discarded, roughly 10,000,000 reads remained study-wide. CDR3 boundaries, reading frame and productivity were assigned following IMGT definitions. Highly-expanded clones were defined as clones making up 1% or more of reads, and normalized Shannon entropy was used to measure diversity. Unpaired two-tailed t-tests were used to test group differences in Shannon entropy. Clones were called with MiXCR by TCRdb after fastp trimmed the public reads at Q25, and only in-frame beta chains were retained. For every CDR3 protein sequence, its rows merge into one entry that carries the most common genes and DNA. The V and J calls follow TCRdb's processing rather than the paper's. This sample is represented by about 290,000 distinct CDR3 sequences; around 47% of them were singletons. The ten largest clones take up roughly 13% of the sample.

General study outcomes and caveats: In both CD4+ and CD8+ T cells, type 2 diabetes repertoires were highly diverse, with diversity significantly greater than that of type 1 diabetes repertoires. Only a few highly-expanded CD4+ clones (median one) were found in type 2 diabetes patients, and these clones made up a median approximately 3.7% of reads. Type 2 diabetes and control samples had highly correlated V and J gene usage patterns, with an average between-sample correlation of approximately 0.97. Because only a limited number of T2D and control samples were sequenced, some T1D-only HECs might also appear in more T2D or control samples. The study groups were not matched for age and gender, which could bias interpretation.

Standard classification criteria for type 1 or type 2 diabetes were met by all diabetic patients, and glucose and C-peptide were assessed by WHO-recommended methods. Donors with other autoimmune diseases or infections within the previous four weeks were excluded from participation. An approximately 10-milliliter sample of peripheral blood was drawn from every participant. LymphoPrep density separation was used to isolate PBMCs. Sequencing was carried out using peripheral blood mononuclear cells (PBMCs). The receptor was derived from a man younger than 30 with type 2 diabetes. In this chain, TRBV2 is recombined with TRBJ2-7; confidence is insufficient to name the D gene. CDR3 sequence: CASSEGTTASYEQYF. The DNA sequence is as follows: TGTGCCAGCAGTGAAGGGACGACCGCGAGCTACGAGCAGTACTTC.